This entry describes one T cell receptor beta chain. Sequencing was performed with immunoSEQ multiplex PCR; in TCRdb, only in-frame clones are kept and a portion is missing. This sample has around 180,000 clones, with 80% to 90% found just once. Per the germline V gene, CDR1 is MNHEY and CDR2 is SVGAGI. The CDR3 has 14 amino acids. With V trimmed by 7 bases and J by 2 bases, 5 bases remained unmatched. The Seattle patients, enrolled during active infection, were followed longitudinally. This sample is part of a study of blood T cell repertoires in COVID-19. Study details: PBMCs, B-cell-depleted T cells, or T cells provided the cDNA or gDNA that made up the material.

The chain recombines TRBV6-5 with TRBJ2-3; 8 bases line up with TRBD2. This TCR was sampled from a woman older than 75 with COVID-19, enrolled during active disease. Sequencing input: peripheral blood. The CDR3 DNA reads as TGTGCCAGCACCAGCGGGAGAGACACAGATACGCAGTATTTT. It codes for CASTSGRDTDTQYF.